The rows below give T cell receptor beta chains drawn from one sample of a study of blood T cell repertoires in COVID-19. Clones were read by immunoSEQ multiplex PCR, and TCRdb kept only the in-frame ones, dropping some. The sample consists of about 480,000 clones, more than 75% of them appearing once. Sequenced: PBMCs or T cells enriched from blood (not recorded which). Source of these receptors: a woman in her 40s who had recovered from COVID-19. Each CDR3 is given with its conserved first and last residue. Each record gives: V gene, D gene, clone size, J gene, CDR3 protein, CDR3 DNA. The D gene is left open where the match is weak. Not every row has a clone size; where given, it reads once, few, many or a size class.

TRBV11-2	TRBD1	-	TRBJ2-1	CASSFIEGQGAHNEQFF	TGTGCCAGCAGCTTTATAGAGGGACAGGGTGCACACAATGAGCAGTTCTTC
TRBV6-2/TRBV6-3	TRBD2	-	TRBJ2-3	CASSYWGGRDTQYF	TGTGCCAGCAGTTATTGGGGGGGGAGAGATACGCAGTATTTT
TRBV27	-	few	TRBJ1-2	CASRNSFYGYTF	TGTGCGAGCAGGAACAGTTTCTATGGCTACACCTTC
TRBV5-1	-	-	TRBJ2-1	CASSLREQTYNEQFF	TGCGCCAGCAGTCTCCGGGAGCAGACCTACAATGAGCAGTTCTTC
TRBV3-1/TRBV3-2	TRBD2	-	TRBJ2-7	CASSDSGRGPLEQYF	TGTGCCAGCAGCGATAGCGGGAGGGGTCCCCTCGAGCAGTACTTC
TRBV4-3	-	-	TRBJ2-1	CASSQEAADYNEQFF	TGCGCCAGCAGCCAAGAAGCGGCAGATTACAATGAGCAGTTCTTC
TRBV29-1	-	-	TRBJ2-1	CSVRDRWNEQFF	TGCAGCGTCCGTGACAGGTGGAATGAGCAGTTCTTC
TRBV11-2	-	-	TRBJ1-2	CASTKPGIANYGYTF	TGTGCCAGCACCAAACCAGGGATCGCTAACTATGGCTACACCTTC
TRBV15	TRBD1	-	TRBJ1-2	CATSNRDGQGYGYTF	TGTGCCACCAGCAACCGCGATGGACAGGGCTATGGCTACACCTTC
TRBV29-1	TRBD1	-	TRBJ1-2	CSAGTDNYGYTF	TGCAGCGCCGGGACAGACAACTATGGCTACACCTTC
TRBV2	-	-	TRBJ1-3	CASSRQVKDTIYF	TGTGCCAGCAGCAGACAGGTTAAGGACACCATATATTTT
TRBV12-3/TRBV12-4	TRBD1	-	TRBJ1-4	CASSFQGDRKLFF	TGTGCCAGCAGTTTCCAGGGGGATAGAAAACTGTTTTTT
TRBV24-1	-	-	TRBJ2-1	CATSDSRVLSYNEQFF	TGTGCCACCAGTGATAGCAGGGTTCTGTCCTACAATGAGCAGTTCTTC
TRBV7-2	-	-	TRBJ2-6	CASSPAGSPGANVLTF	TGTGCCAGCAGCCCGGCGGGGAGCCCCGGGGCCAACGTCCTGACTTTC
TRBV4-2	TRBD1	few	TRBJ2-5	CASSLGTGGLGETQYF	TGTGCCAGCAGCCTAGGGACAGGGGGCTTAGGGGAGACCCAGTACTTC
TRBV10-3	-	-	TRBJ1-5	CAIAGGPEGPQHF	TGTGCCATCGCGGGAGGACCTGAAGGGCCCCAGCATTTT
TRBV5-4	-	-	TRBJ2-7	CASSFKGEYEQYF	TGTGCCAGCAGCTTTAAGGGGGAGTACGAGCAGTACTTC
TRBV7-9	TRBD1	-	TRBJ1-1	CASTFKWTGGTTEAFF	TGTGCCAGCACCTTCAAGTGGACAGGGGGCACCACTGAAGCTTTCTTT
TRBV9	TRBD2	-	TRBJ2-1	CASSVAGGLYNEQFF	TGTGCCAGCAGCGTAGCGGGAGGGCTATACAATGAGCAGTTCTTC
TRBV2	TRBD1	-	TRBJ2-1	CASSGRQGVDEQFF	TGTGCCAGCAGTGGACGACAGGGGGTCGATGAGCAGTTCTTC
TRBV2	TRBD1	-	TRBJ2-2	CASSDRTGGNTGELFF	TGTGCCAGCAGTGATAGGACAGGGGGGAACACCGGGGAGCTGTTTTTT
TRBV10-3	-	-	TRBJ1-2	CAISELTDPNGYTF	TGTGCCATCAGTGAGTTGACAGACCCGAATGGCTACACCTTC
TRBV11-2	TRBD2	-	TRBJ2-5	CASSPGGRGYQETQYF	TGTGCCAGCAGCCCAGGCGGGAGGGGGTACCAAGAGACCCAGTACTTC
TRBV7-8	TRBD1	-	TRBJ1-3	CASSSRGSGNTIYF	TGTGCCAGCAGCTCCAGGGGGTCTGGAAACACCATATATTTT
TRBV3-1/TRBV3-2	-	few	TRBJ1-1	CASSDTLLAKEVFF	TGTGCCAGCAGCGATACCCTTCTAGCCAAGGAAGTTTTCTTT
TRBV7-2	TRBD2	-	TRBJ2-2	CASRPGGNTGELFF	TGTGCCAGCAGGCCGGGAGGCAACACCGGGGAGCTGTTTTTT
TRBV2	TRBD2	-	TRBJ2-1	CASSYKSFGLANNEQFF	TGTGCCAGCAGTTACAAGAGTTTCGGACTAGCCAACAATGAGCAGTTCTTC
TRBV29-1	-	-	TRBJ1-1	CSAPDWGSLHDKNTEAFF	TGCAGCGCGCCGGATTGGGGCTCCCTACACGATAAGAACACTGAAGCTTTCTTT
TRBV2	-	-	TRBJ1-4	CASSLLQGTNEKLFF	TGTGCCAGCAGTCTATTACAGGGTACTAATGAAAAACTGTTTTTT
TRBV11-3	TRBD1	-	TRBJ2-1	CASSLGAGQEYEQFF	TGTGCCAGCAGCCTGGGGGCGGGACAGGAATATGAGCAGTTCTTC
TRBV7-8	-	-	TRBJ2-5	CASHLKRNQETQYF	TGTGCCAGCCACCTAAAGCGGAACCAAGAGACCCAGTACTTC
TRBV7-9	TRBD2	-	TRBJ2-3	CASRPPSGEAGIGTDTQYF	TGTGCCAGCAGACCCCCCTCCGGGGAAGCGGGAATTGGGACAGATACGCAGTATTTT
TRBV4-1	TRBD1	once	TRBJ1-2	CASSQPGQGLPYTF	TGCGCCAGCAGCCAACCGGGACAGGGCTTGCCCTACACCTTC
TRBV11-2	TRBD1	once	TRBJ1-4	CASSTSKGATNEKLFF	TGTGCCAGCAGCACCTCAAAGGGGGCGACTAATGAAAAACTGTTTTTT
TRBV30	-	-	TRBJ1-3	CAWSVLNTIYF	TGTGCCTGGAGTGTCCTAAACACCATATATTTT
TRBV3-1/TRBV3-2	-	once	TRBJ1-2	CASSHRQNNYGYTF	TGTGCCAGCAGCCATCGCCAGAATAACTATGGCTACACCTTC
TRBV7-6	TRBD2	-	TRBJ2-2	CASSSSPGASGRKGRTGELFF	TGTGCCAGCAGCTCGTCCCCAGGGGCTAGCGGGAGAAAGGGTCGGACCGGGGAGCTGTTTTTT
TRBV18	-	-	TRBJ1-5	CASSPPHSNQPQHF	TGTGCCAGCTCACCACCACATAGCAATCAGCCCCAGCATTTT
TRBV15	TRBD1	-	TRBJ1-2	CATSYRDRGHYGYTF	TGTGCCACCAGCTACCGGGACAGGGGGCACTATGGCTACACCTTC
TRBV5-1	-	-	TRBJ2-1	CASSLMDQDNEQFF	TGCGCCAGCAGCTTAATGGATCAGGACAATGAGCAGTTCTTC
TRBV21-1	-	-	TRBJ2-7	CASSKGQGGKTYEQYF	TGTGCCAGCAGCAAAGGACAGGGTGGTAAGACCTACGAGCAGTACTTC
TRBV24-1	-	-	TRBJ2-7	CATSDSRLSGDEQYF	TGTGCCACCAGTGATTCCCGGTTGTCGGGGGACGAGCAGTACTTC
TRBV7-6	-	few	TRBJ1-1	CASSPDREFLNTEAFF	TGTGCCAGCAGCCCAGACAGAGAGTTCTTGAACACTGAAGCTTTCTTT
TRBV6-5	TRBD1	-	TRBJ1-5	CASSYRGQGQPQHF	TGTGCCAGCAGTTACAGGGGGCAGGGTCAGCCCCAGCATTTT
TRBV5-5	-	-	TRBJ2-3	CASSLRDYGPDTQYF	TGTGCCAGCAGCTTGAGAGACTACGGCCCAGATACGCAGTATTTT
TRBV2	TRBD2	-	TRBJ2-7	CASRPSGIAEQYF	TGTGCCAGCAGGCCTAGCGGGATTGCCGAGCAGTACTTC
TRBV7-9	-	-	TRBJ1-1	CASSLGLSRNTEAFF	TGTGCCAGCAGCTTGGGACTTTCTAGGAACACTGAAGCTTTCTTT
TRBV7-2	TRBD2	-	TRBJ2-3	CASSLAGAAADTQYF	TGTGCCAGCAGCTTGGCGGGAGCTGCTGCAGATACGCAGTATTTT
TRBV4-2	-	-	TRBJ1-1	CASRAGTTNTEAFF	TGTGCCAGCAGAGCCGGGACTACGAACACTGAAGCTTTCTTT
TRBV10-3	-	-	TRBJ2-1	CAISGWTRELYNEQFF	TGTGCCATCAGTGGGTGGACTCGGGAGCTCTACAATGAGCAGTTCTTC
TRBV11-3	-	-	TRBJ2-1	CASSLSGTLDNEQFF	TGTGCCAGCAGCTTGTCCGGGACACTGGACAATGAGCAGTTCTTC
TRBV12-5	-	-	TRBJ2-7	CASGFLEDEQYF	TGTGCTAGTGGTTTTTTAGAGGACGAGCAGTACTTC
TRBV25-1	-	few	TRBJ1-5	CASSGMSNQPQHF	TGTGCCAGCAGCGGTATGAGCAATCAGCCCCAGCATTTT
TRBV10-3	-	-	TRBJ1-5	CAISRTGGGNQPQHF	TGTGCCATCAGCCGAACGGGGGGTGGCAATCAGCCCCAGCATTTT
TRBV9	-	once	TRBJ2-3	CASSVFSLQGDTQYF	TGTGCCAGCAGCGTATTTTCCCTCCAGGGAGATACGCAGTATTTT
TRBV4-1	TRBD2	-	TRBJ2-5	CASSQLLAGGETQYF	TGCGCCAGCAGCCAGCTACTAGCGGGAGGAGAGACCCAGTACTTC
TRBV18	-	-	TRBJ1-1	CASSPPPVNTEAFF	TGTGCCAGCTCACCCCCTCCGGTGAACACTGAAGCTTTCTTT
TRBV10-3	TRBD1	-	TRBJ1-2	CAISVSTGDYGYTF	TGTGCCATCAGTGTTAGTACAGGGGACTATGGCTACACCTTC
TRBV9	-	-	TRBJ2-3	CASSATDTQYF	TGTGCCAGCAGCGCCACTGATACGCAGTATTTT
TRBV6-5	TRBD2	-	TRBJ2-7	CASRPTSGPYEQYF	TGTGCCAGCAGGCCGACTAGCGGTCCCTACGAGCAGTACTTC